This passage covers 12 T cell receptor beta chains from one sample sequenced in a study of control samples from healthy donors and cancer patients. The assay was immunoSEQ multiplex PCR, and TCRdb's table has in-frame clones only and misses some. Here the sample spans about 140,000 clones, roughly 89% being singletons. Material for sequencing was blood. The receptor source for this set is a man aged 18-30 years in good health.

The J gene is TRBJ2-2, the V gene TRBV5-4, with a possible D match to TRBD2 (6 bases). Per the germline V gene, CDR1 is SGHNT and CDR2 is YYREEE (reference sequence). This CDR3 is built from 13 residues. Trimming stripped 5 bases from V and 5 bases from J, with 10 bases between. The CDR3, as DNA: TGTGCCAGCAGGGGGACTCCGACCGGGGAGCTGTTTTTT. This translates into CASRGTPTGELFF.

This clone was recorded once. The chain recombines TRBV27 with TRBJ1-2; D not certain. Germline V gives CDR1 MNHEY, CDR2 SMNVEV (reference sequence). The V gene lost 2 bases and the J gene lost 1 base, with 14 bases spanning the gap. The CDR3 is made up of 16 amino acids. This CDR3 is CASSLKRVDGNYGYTF. For the CDR3, the DNA is TGTGCCAGCAGTTTAAAACGGGTAGATGGTAACTATGGCTACACCTTC.

The chain combines TRBV3-1 (or the pseudogene TRBV3-2) with TRBJ2-5, with 11 bases aligning to TRBD1. The CDR3 totals 14 residues. Germline V CDR1 and CDR2: LGHDT, YNNKEL (reference sequence). The trim removed 7 bases at V and 5 bases at J, leaving 6 bases unmatched. The DNA for the CDR3 is TGTGCCAGCATCGGACAGGGGGCAGGCGAGACCCAGTACTTC. Translating gives CASIGQGAGETQYF.

This sequence joins TRBV28 and TRBJ1-5, with TRBD1 matching over 7 bases. J was trimmed by 5 bases and V by 3 bases; bases with no gene match: 4. This CDR3 contains 14 residues. Germline CDR1 MDHEN, CDR2 SYDVKM. The CDR3 loop is CASSFEQGYQPQHF. DNA for the CDR3: TGTGCCAGCAGTTTTGAACAGGGGTATCAGCCCCAGCATTTT.

The chain joins TRBV19 to TRBJ2-2; D gene unclear. V lost 3 bases and J 1 base, leaving 15 bases between the germline ends. The CDR3 has 17 residues. Germline V lookup: CDR1 LNHDA, CDR2 SQIVND (reference sequence). The CDR3 loop is CASSIATATQNTGELFF. CDR3 nucleotides: TGTGCCAGTAGTATCGCAACAGCGACGCAGAACACCGGGGAGCTGTTTTTT.

V gene TRBV3-1 (or the pseudogene TRBV3-2) combines with J gene TRBJ1-4; 9 bases map to TRBD1. This CDR3 contains 16 residues. The V and J ends lost 2 bases and 5 bases, in that order; junction bases with no gene match: 6. The germline V gene has CDR1 LGHDT and CDR2 YNNKEL (reference sequence). The CDR3 reads CASSQFPGQGNEKLFF. The CDR3 DNA reads TGTGCCAGCAGCCAATTCCCGGGACAGGGAAATGAAAAACTGTTTTTT.

This chain joins TRBV12-3 or TRBV12-4 and TRBJ2-7; D is uncertain. V lost 4 bases to trimming and J lost 3 bases, with 7 bases between them. CDR3 length equals 12 residues. The CDR3 DNA reads as TGTGCCAGCAGTTCGACCAGCTACGAGCAGTACTTC. It translates to CASSSTSYEQYF.

The gene calls are TRBV3-1 (or the pseudogene TRBV3-2) and TRBJ2-7, with 8 bases that match TRBD2. V was clipped by 6 bases and J by 3 bases; unmatched bases: 13. Germline CDR1 and CDR2: LGHDT and YNNKEL (reference sequence). This CDR3 comprises 16 residues. The CDR3 loop reads CASSTSGGRINYEQYF. The CDR3 DNA reads TGTGCCAGCAGTACGAGCGGGGGTCGGATTAACTACGAGCAGTACTTC.

The chain is built from TRBV28 and TRBJ2-1, with TRBD2 matching 8 bases. Germline CDR1 is MDHEN and CDR2 is SYDVKM. This CDR3 contains 16 residues. The V segment lost 6 bases and the J segment 6 bases; nucleotides outside the gene matches: 13. The CDR3 loop is CASSNTGGPLVNEQFF. The DNA of the CDR3 is TGTGCCAGCAGCAATACGGGGGGGCCTCTTGTCAATGAGCAGTTCTTC.

In this sample, this clone turned up a few times. This chain links TRBV7-2 with TRBJ1-2; D may be TRBD1 (6 bases). The CDR3 sequence is 13 residues long. V was cut by 4 bases and J by 6 bases, with 12 bases left in between. Germline V CDR1 and CDR2: SGHTA, FQGNSA. The CDR3 loop is CASSSQGINGYTF. DNA of the CDR3: TGTGCCAGCAGCTCCCAGGGGATTAATGGCTACACCTTC.

V gene TRBV7-9 combines with J gene TRBJ1-2, with TRBD1 matching over 9 bases. Germline assignment: CDR1 SEHNR and CDR2 FQNEAQ (reference sequence). V lost 1 base, J lost 4 bases, and 4 bases stayed unmatched. CDR3 length: 15 amino acids. CDR3 nucleotide sequence: TGTGCCAGCAGCTTAGACCGGGACAGGGTCTATGGCTACACCTTC. Protein product: CASSLDRDRVYGYTF. The full variable domain, in which reference TRBV7-9 and TRBJ1-2 provide the parts outside the CDR3, is DTGVSQNPRHKITKRGQNVTFRCDPISEHNRLYWYRQTLGQGPEFLTYFQNEAQLEKSRLLSDRFSAERPKGSFSTLEIQRTEQGDSAMYLCASSLDRDRVYGYTFGSGTRLTVV.

Only one count was recorded for this clone. This sequence joins TRBV5-1 and TRBJ2-2; 8 bases agree with TRBD2. Germline V lookup: CDR1 SGHRS, CDR2 YFSETQ. After removal of 1 base from V and 4 bases from J, the junction contained 3 bases not matched to a gene. CDR3 length equals 15 residues. The DNA of the CDR3 is TGCGCCAGCAGCTTGTTCAGCGGGGGCACCGGGGAGCTGTTTTTT. It codes for CASSLFSGGTGELFF.